The entry below describes one T cell receptor beta chain. No cognate antigen has been identified for it. The sample holds no much larger clone one base away, and base qualities are not on file. The data stem from a study of blood T cells in healthy people across ages (dated by TCRdb to between 2015 and 2016). Turning to the overall study: Template switching captured roughly one uniquely barcoded TCR beta cDNA molecule per two T cells in model experiments. To avoid experimental bias, donors of different ages were spread randomly across the sequencing lanes. Using deep sequencing normalized with unique cDNA molecular identifiers, the study measured how TCR beta repertoire diversity changes with age. The donors were split into four age groups: young (average about 16 years), middle-aged (about 40), aged (more than 60) and long-lived (roughly 88). Using the same blood draw, the study looked at two additional independent replicas of 1 million unique cDNA reads for two donors, one aged 18 to 30 and the other aged 80 or older.

The roughly 39 donors, aged 6 to 90 years, were systemically healthy Caucasian individuals from Russia. Ten milliliters of peripheral blood were drawn from each donor into EDTA-treated Vacutainer tubes. Ficoll-Paque density-gradient centrifugation was used to isolate PBMCs, with at least 6.5 million per sample. Total RNA was extracted from PBMCs with Trizol reagent, with at least 6 micrograms obtained per sample. For every donor, an aliquot of PBMCs went through flow cytometry to measure the percentages of naive CD45RAhigh/CD27high T cells. Study-level results and caveats: Since profiling was done on bulk unsorted PBMCs, naive and antigen-experienced compartments could not be conclusively compared. Observed TCR beta diversity per million T cells fell roughly linearly with age, and a significant reduction was already apparent by age about 38. Compared with the aged group, more naive CD4+ T cells, fewer expanded clones and increased TCR diversity were shown by the long-lived group, suggesting age selection. Estimates of total diversity based on one million sequenced T cells were considered lower bounds and underestimates. Because the CMV infection status of the donors was unknown, age-related changes in expanded clonotypes may potentially have been confounded. The percentage of naive T cells measured by flow cytometry correlated strongly with observed TCR beta diversity.

The protocol used for the library was 5' RACE. Reads for this sample came from an Illumina HiSeq 2500. A second PCR of about 6 to 11 cycles was performed with a sample-barcoded 5' primer and a J-beta primer mix. A template-switch 5' adaptor carrying 12 random nucleotides introduced a unique molecular identifier onto each TCR beta cDNA molecule. Each sample yielded at least 2.5 million CDR3-containing paired-end reads. All of the RNA was converted into first-strand cDNA using the Mint cDNA synthesis kit, with a TRBC-specific oligonucleotide serving as the primer. Following uracil-DNA glycosylase treatment, all cDNA underwent a first 18-cycle PCR with the universal primers M1SS and BC2_uni_R. The original pipeline was this. Each sample was normalized by randomly selecting 1 million high-quality reads, each carrying a distinct molecular identifier. Reads sharing molecular identifiers were discarded rather than binned into consensus sequences. CDR3 identification, clonotype clustering and error correction used MiTCR with a Q25 quality threshold and the strictest error-elimination algorithm. A nonparametric unseen species model with Euler transformation was used to estimate lower-bound total TCR beta diversity. TCRdb reanalyzed the raw reads on its own, using fastp at Q25 for trimming and MiXCR for clone calling, and kept in-frame beta chains. Identical CDR3 proteins give one entry, which carries the most common genes and DNA. None of the V and J calls come from the authors' own analysis; TCRdb made them. This sample is represented by approximately 880,000 distinct CDR3 sequences; about 48% of them were singletons. The top ten clonotypes cover around an eighth of the sample.

At the junction V is shortened by 5 bases and J by 0 bases, with 14 bases in between. CDR1 and CDR2 are drawn from the germline V gene (reference sequence): DFQATT, SNEGSKA. The cysteine opens and the phenylalanine closes a CDR3 of 15 amino acids. CDR3 DNA only is kept here, 45 bases in frame from base 1. This TCR came from a man aged 25-45 years in good health. The sample was blood. Here the chain combines TRBV20-1 and TRBJ2-1, and TRBD1 may be the D gene, going by 6 matching bases. The CDR3 protein is CSAQDSPTSYNEQFF. The DNA is TGCAGTGCTCAGGACAGTCCAACCTCCTACAATGAGCAGTTCTTC.